This TCR beta chain was identified in a study of blood T cell repertoires in COVID-19. Study-level background: From T cells, B-cell-depleted T cells, or PBMCs came the material, which was cDNA or gDNA.

Measured with immunoSEQ multiplex PCR; TCRdb has only the in-frame clones, and not every one. Here the sample spans under 350,000 clones, around nine tenths being singletons. The CDR3 runs to 12 residues. The V gene lost 7 bases and the J gene lost 8 bases, with 14 bases spanning the gap. V usage is TRBV12-3 or TRBV12-4 and J usage is TRBJ1-2; possible D gene TRBD1, 5 bases. Sequenced input: PBMCs or T cells enriched from blood (not recorded which). This receptor was identified in a young woman who had recovered from COVID-19. The CDR3 here is CASKAGSQGYTF. CDR3 sequence (DNA): TGTGCCAGCAAAGCAGGGTCACAGGGCTACACCTTC.